The 24 T cell receptor beta chains listed next were all sequenced from one sample in a study of OX40 agonist ivuxolimab in advanced cancers. Assay used: immunoSEQ multiplex PCR; TCRdb lists only in-frame clones, some missing. In the table there are some 98,000 clones, more than 85% of which are singletons. The sample here was CD4+ or CD8+ T cells sorted from blood, taken in a trial of the OX40 agonist ivuxolimab. Every receptor here comes from an adult with an advanced solid tumor such as melanoma, head and neck, liver or kidney cancer.

V is TRBV4-1 and J is TRBJ1-4; unclear D gene. In germline, CDR1 is MGHRA, CDR2 YSYEKL. This CDR3 has 12 residues. Trimming removed 4 bases at V and 5 bases at J, with 5 bases between. CDR3 loop: CASSRPNEKLFF. Written as DNA, the CDR3 is TGCGCCAGCAGCCGACCGAATGAAAAACTGTTTTTT.

The rearrangement uses TRBV10-3 and TRBJ1-5; D is unresolved. The V end lost 0 bases, the J end lost 4 bases, and 19 bases lay between the germline ends. In germline, CDR1 is ENHRY, CDR2 SYGVKD. The CDR3 consists of 18 residues. As DNA, the CDR3 is TGTGCCATCAGTGAGTCGCTTCTACTAGTAGGACGGAATCAGCCCCAGCATTTT. Protein product: CAISESLLLVGRNQPQHF.

There are a few counts of this clone. This sequence joins TRBV5-8 and TRBJ1-5, with no clear D. The CDR3 has 15 amino acids. Germline CDR1 is SGHTS and CDR2 is YDEGEE. V lost 0 bases and J 7 bases, leaving 14 bases between the germline ends. CDR3 nucleotides: TGTGCCAGCAGCTTGGAGGGTAACCATCTGCAGCCCCAGCATTTT. Residues: CASSLEGNHLQPQHF.

The V and J genes are TRBV28 and TRBJ1-5; 10 positions agree with TRBD1. Losses at the gene ends were 4 bases for V and 1 base for J; bases not matched to a gene: 1. CDR3 length: 15 amino acids. From germline, CDR1 is MDHEN and CDR2 SYDVKM. The CDR3 DNA reads TGTGCCAGCAGTTCGGACAGGGGGAGCAATCAGCCCCAGCATTTT. Amino acids: CASSSDRGSNQPQHF.

V usage is TRBV6-1 and J usage is TRBJ1-5; D uncertain. Germline V gene sequence: CDR1 MNHNS, CDR2 SASEGT. V gave up 1 base and J gave up 9 bases, with 16 bases separating them. The CDR3 extends over 15 amino acids. Here the CDR3 reads CASSEETAAVGPQHF. DNA of the CDR3: TGTGCCAGCAGTGAAGAGACGGCGGCGGTAGGGCCCCAGCATTTT.

This chain uses TRBV9 with TRBJ1-1, with TRBD1 matching 9 bases. Germline V gene sequence: CDR1 SGDLS, CDR2 YYNGEE. The ends lost 3 bases at V and 7 bases at J; junction bases unmatched: 7. This CDR3 comprises 14 residues. The chain's CDR3 is CASSARDRASEAFF. Here the CDR3 DNA reads TGTGCCAGCAGCGCCCGGGACAGGGCCAGTGAAGCTTTCTTT.

The chain is built from TRBV25-1 and TRBJ2-3; D possibly uses TRBD1 or TRBD2 (6 bases each). Germline-derived CDR1 and CDR2 are MGHDK and SYGVNS. The CDR3 length is 14 residues. V was clipped by 5 bases and J by 3 bases, with 12 bases between them. Here the CDR3 DNA reads TGTGCCAGCAGTCACACAGGGAGGACAGATACGCAGTATTTT. Translation gives CASSHTGRTDTQYF.

This rearrangement joins TRBV15 to TRBJ1-3; unclear D gene. The CDR3 is made up of 15 amino acids. V shed 2 bases and J shed 0 bases, with 8 bases lying between them. CDR1 is LNHNV, CDR2 YYDKDF, per germline (reference sequence). The DNA for the CDR3 is TGTGCCACCAGCAGAATCCGGGTCTCTGGAAACACCATATATTTT. This sequence encodes CATSRIRVSGNTIYF.

This chain connects TRBV30 to TRBJ1-1, with D perhaps TRBD1 (6 bases). There are 16 residues in the CDR3. CDR1 is GTSNPN, CDR2 SVGIG, per germline (reference sequence). V lost 2 bases to trimming and J lost 6 bases, with 22 bases between them. Here the CDR3 DNA reads TGTGCCTGGAGTCGGGCGGCGGGGGCCTCGCGCGCTGAAGCTTTCTTT. Protein sequence: CAWSRAAGASRAEAFF.

The rearrangement uses TRBV28 and TRBJ1-2; no clear D. This CDR3 comprises 13 residues. The germline V gene encodes CDR1 MDHEN and CDR2 SYDVKM. Trimming removed 5 bases at V and 4 bases at J, with 11 bases between. The CDR3 bases are TGTGCCAGCAGTCAAACAGTCCTCTATGGCTACACCTTC. The encoded protein is CASSQTVLYGYTF.

V gene TRBV6-1 combines with J gene TRBJ1-5; D unresolved. This CDR3 region has 13 residues. Between the trimmed V and J ends, which lost 4 bases and 3 bases, there was a span of 7 bases. Germline V lookup: CDR1 MNHNS, CDR2 SASEGT. Here the CDR3 reads CASSVASNQPQHF. The CDR3 DNA reads as TGTGCCAGCAGTGTCGCCTCCAATCAGCCCCAGCATTTT.

V usage is TRBV28 and J usage is TRBJ1-2; perhaps TRBD1 as D (5 bases). Germline V CDR1 and CDR2: MDHEN, SYDVKM. Trimming cost V 6 bases and J 7 bases, with 15 bases left between them. This CDR3 comprises 13 residues. The CDR3 DNA follows: TGTGCCAGCAGGCTGCCTGGGGGTGGTGGCTACACCTTC. Translating it yields CASRLPGGGGYTF.

The rearrangement joins TRBV7-2 to TRBJ2-1, with unresolved D. Germline V gene sequence: CDR1 SGHTA, CDR2 FQGNSA. V lost 5 bases and J lost 1, with 12 bases in between. CDR3 length equals 15 residues. This CDR3 is CASSPLRGSYNEQFF. The CDR3 DNA is TGTGCCAGCAGCCCCCTTCGCGGTTCCTACAATGAGCAGTTCTTC.

This chain connects TRBV7-3 to TRBJ1-6; possible D gene TRBD1, 5 bases. This CDR3 has 15 amino acids. The germline gives CDR1 SGHTA, CDR2 FQGTGA. Trimming took 2 bases from V and 8 from J, leaving 13 bases between them. CDR3: CASSLEGVEDSPLHF. CDR3 DNA: TGTGCCAGCAGCTTAGAAGGGGTAGAAGATTCACCCCTCCACTTT. Filled out from reference TRBV7-3 and TRBJ1-6, the complete variable domain reads GAGVSQTPSNKVTEKGKYVELRCDPISGHTALYWYRQSLGQGPEFLIYFQGTGAADDSGLPNDRFFAVRPEGSVSTLKIQRTERGDSAVYLCASSLEGVEDSPLHFGNGTRLTVT.

This chain joins TRBV28 and TRBJ1-3, with D possibly being TRBD1 (5 bases). The CDR3 sequence is 14 residues long. Deletions cut 3 bases from V and 1 base from J, with 7 bases between. Germline values: CDR1 MDHEN, CDR2 SYDVKM. The CDR3 DNA is TGTGCCAGCAGTTTGGGGGGATCTGGAAACACCATATATTTT. The encoded protein is CASSLGGSGNTIYF.

This chain uses TRBV28 with TRBJ1-5; TRBD1 is a possible D gene (6 bases). CDR1 is MDHEN and CDR2 is SYDVKM in the germline V gene. The CDR3 is made up of 13 amino acids. Trimming shortened V by 5 bases and J by 6 bases, and 11 bases separated the two germline ends. CDR3 DNA sequence: TGTGCCAGCAGTATAACAGGGATTCAGCCCCAGCATTTT. It yields the protein CASSITGIQPQHF.

This clone showed up just once. This chain links TRBV29-1 with TRBJ2-7, with D possibly called TRBD1 or TRBD2 (5 bases each). Germline lookup yields CDR1 SQVTM and CDR2 ANQGSEA. Trimming took 7 bases from V and 0 from J, leaving 13 bases between them. The CDR3 covers 13 residues. The CDR3 here is CSDRSRGSYEQYF. In nucleotides, the CDR3 is TGCAGCGATAGGTCGAGGGGCTCCTACGAGCAGTACTTC.

The chain links TRBV4-1 to TRBJ1-5, with TRBD1 matching 8 bases. The CDR3 is 17 amino acids. The trim removed 0 bases at V and 3 bases at J, leaving 7 bases unmatched. Germline loops: CDR1 MGHRA, CDR2 YSYEKL. In DNA form, the CDR3 reads TGCGCCAGCAGCCAAGACTTAGTGACAGGGGCCAATCAGCCCCAGCATTTT. Amino acid sequence: CASSQDLVTGANQPQHF.

In its sample, this clone was seen once. The CDR3 spells CAWSHGRDNTGELFF. Here the CDR3 DNA reads TGTGCCTGGAGTCATGGCCGGGATAACACCGGGGAGCTGTTTTTT. This chain links TRBV30 with TRBJ2-2, with D possibly being TRBD2 (5 bases). The V gene's germline CDR1 is GTSNPN and CDR2 SVGIG (reference sequence). The CDR3 runs to 15 residues. Trimming took 2 bases from V and 2 from J, leaving 12 bases between them.

The genes are TRBV30 and TRBJ2-3, with TRBD2 matching 14 bases. Germline loops: CDR1 GTSNPN, CDR2 SVGIG (reference sequence). The CDR3 consists of 19 residues. The ends lost 0 bases at V and 3 bases at J; junction bases unmatched: 11. CDR3 in amino acids: CAWSVLRTSGRLGTDTQYF. CDR3 DNA: TGTGCCTGGAGTGTACTCCGGACTAGCGGGAGGTTAGGGACAGATACGCAGTATTTT.

This chain joins TRBV30 and TRBJ2-7, with a possible D match to TRBD1 (6 bases). V lost 2 bases, J lost 0 bases, and 8 bases lay in between. Germline V lookup: CDR1 GTSNPN, CDR2 SVGIG (reference sequence). The CDR3 is 13 residues long. In DNA, the CDR3 is TGTGCCTGGAGTAGGGGGAGCTCCTACGAGCAGTACTTC. Translated, it gives CAWSRGSSYEQYF.

This clone has just one count. The V call is TRBV28, the J call TRBJ1-1; TRBD1 might be the D (6 bases). Trimming stripped 5 bases from V and 3 bases from J, with 19 bases between. Germline CDR1 reads MDHEN; CDR2 reads SYDVKM. This CDR3 spans 16 amino acids. The CDR3 protein is CASSVIWGQTYTEAFF. The CDR3, as DNA: TGTGCCAGCAGTGTTATATGGGGACAAACATACACTGAAGCTTTCTTT.

The chain's CDR3 is CASSMKGRDTEAFF. CDR3 bases: TGTGCCAGTAGTATGAAGGGTCGGGACACTGAAGCTTTCTTT. The genes are TRBV19 and TRBJ1-1, with unresolved D. V was clipped by 3 bases and J by 3 bases, with 11 bases between them. This CDR3 region has 14 residues. CDR1 is LNHDA and CDR2 is SQIVND in the germline V gene (reference sequence).

The gene calls are TRBV5-1 and TRBJ2-1, with TRBD2 matching over 13 bases. The V and J ends lost 3 bases and 2 bases, in that order; junction bases with no gene match: 2. There are 16 residues in the CDR3. In germline, CDR1 is SGHRS, CDR2 YFSETQ. The CDR3 DNA is TGCGCCAGCAGCTGGGGACTAGCGGGAACCTACAATGAGCAGTTCTTC. Its protein product is CASSWGLAGTYNEQFF. Full variable domain (missing parts from reference TRBV5-1 and TRBJ2-1): KAGVTQTPRYLIKTRGQQVTLSCSPISGHRSVSWYQQTPGQGLQFLFEYFSETQRNKGNFPGRFSGRQFSNSRSEMNVSTLELGDSALYLCASSWGLAGTYNEQFFGPGTRLTVL.